Listed here is a single T cell receptor beta chain. Its antigen remains unidentified. The data derive from a study of response to subunit inactivated influenza vaccine. The study's findings and limits: It was suggested by the authors that few new T cells are recruited by each seasonal influenza vaccination.

TCRdb ran MiXCR on the RT-PCR reads and lists one entry per CDR3 protein. Of about 700,000 distinct CDR3 sequences listed, less than 20% are singletons. The germline gives CDR1 KGHSH, CDR2 LQKENI. Trimming shortened V by 2 bases and J by 5 bases, and 10 bases separated the two germline ends. The CDR3 sequence is 14 residues long. The input for sequencing was PBMCs from blood, taken about 11 days after vaccination. The TCR was taken from a man aged 45-65 years who received an inactivated influenza vaccine. The V and J genes are TRBV18 and TRBJ1-5; D gene unclear. The CDR3 is CASSPFVGDQPQHF. The CDR3 region has the DNA TGTGCCAGCTCACCATTTGTGGGCGATCAGCCCCAGCATTTT.